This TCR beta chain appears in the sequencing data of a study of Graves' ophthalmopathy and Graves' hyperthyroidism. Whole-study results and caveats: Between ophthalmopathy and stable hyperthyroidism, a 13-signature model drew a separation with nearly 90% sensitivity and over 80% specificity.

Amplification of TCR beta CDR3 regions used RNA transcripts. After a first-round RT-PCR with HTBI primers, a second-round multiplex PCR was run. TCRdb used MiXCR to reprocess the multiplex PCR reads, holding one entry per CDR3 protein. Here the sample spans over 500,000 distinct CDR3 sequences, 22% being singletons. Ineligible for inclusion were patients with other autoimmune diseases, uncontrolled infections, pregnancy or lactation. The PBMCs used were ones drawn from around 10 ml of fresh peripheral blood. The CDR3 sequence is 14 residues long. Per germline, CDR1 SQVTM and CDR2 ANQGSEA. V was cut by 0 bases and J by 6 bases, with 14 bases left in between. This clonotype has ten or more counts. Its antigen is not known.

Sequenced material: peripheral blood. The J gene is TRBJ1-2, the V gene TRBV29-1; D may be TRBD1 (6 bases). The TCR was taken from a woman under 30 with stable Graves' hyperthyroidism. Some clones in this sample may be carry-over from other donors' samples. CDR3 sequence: CSVEDPQGRNGYTF. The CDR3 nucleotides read TGCAGCGTTGAAGATCCCCAGGGGAGGAATGGCTACACCTTC.